The rows below give T cell receptor beta chains drawn from one sample of a study of neurological immune-mediated disorders. A single record per CDR3 protein comes from TCRdb applying MiXCR to the 5' RACE reads. The sample has over 50,000 distinct CDR3 sequences, around 5.1% seen once. Sequenced sample: PBMCs. The receptors originated from a human donor with multiple sclerosis. The donor label of this sample is uncertain. The CDR3 runs from the conserved cysteine through the conserved F or W. The D gene is left open where the match is weak. Size is omitted from some rows. Given values are once, few, many or a class for expanded clones.

-	TRBV6-4	few	TRBJ1-1	CASSYDWNTEAFF	TGTGCCAGCAGTTACGACTGGAACACTGAAGCTTTCTTT
-	TRBV12-3/TRBV12-4	many	TRBJ1-1	CASSLNGLNTEAFF	TGTGCCAGCAGTTTAAACGGATTGAACACTGAAGCTTTCTTT
-	TRBV7-2	many	TRBJ1-2	CASSLRGFTYGYTF	TGTGCCAGCAGCTTACGGGGCTTTACCTATGGCTACACCTTC
TRBD2	TRBV20-1	many	TRBJ2-7	CSASTSGDASEQYF	TGCAGTGCTAGTACTAGCGGGGACGCATCCGAGCAGTACTTC
-	TRBV20-1	many	TRBJ1-4	CSARRDPFGNEKLFF	TGCAGTGCTAGGAGAGACCCGTTTGGTAATGAAAAACTGTTTTTT
-	TRBV11-2	many	TRBJ2-1	CASSLAGGKYNEQFF	TGTGCCAGCAGCTTAGCGGGGGGCAAGTACAATGAGCAGTTCTTC
-	TRBV15	many	TRBJ1-2	CATSSRNTERANYGYTF	TGTGCCACCAGCAGTCGTAATACGGAGAGAGCTAACTATGGCTACACCTTC
TRBD1	TRBV20-1	many	TRBJ2-1	CSTTSPGQGSNEQFF	TGCAGTACTACCTCCCCCGGACAGGGGAGCAATGAGCAGTTCTTC
TRBD2	TRBV5-1	many	TRBJ2-3	CASLRGGSTDTQYF	TGCGCCAGCCTACGCGGGGGGTCCACAGATACGCAGTATTTT
TRBD2	TRBV6-5	many	TRBJ2-7	CASRRLERGDYEQYF	TGTGCCAGCAGGAGACTGGAGCGGGGAGACTACGAGCAGTACTTC
-	TRBV18	-	TRBJ2-1	CASSIQGRNEQFF	TGTGCCAGCTCGATCCAGGGCAGAAATGAGCAGTTCTTC
TRBD2	TRBV7-6	many	TRBJ2-3	CASSLEPSGASTDTQYF	TGTGCCAGCAGCTTAGAGCCTAGCGGGGCCAGCACAGATACGCAGTATTTT
-	TRBV7-2	many	TRBJ2-4	CASSLGGWVTDIQYF	TGTGCCAGCAGCTTAGGCGGGTGGGTGACGGACATTCAGTACTTC
-	TRBV6-5	many	TRBJ2-1	CASSLGIRDEQFF	TGTGCCAGCAGTTTAGGGATCAGGGATGAGCAGTTCTTC
-	TRBV7-9	many	TRBJ2-3	CASSPVAPTDTQYF	TGTGCCAGCAGCCCTGTTGCCCCCACCGATACGCAGTATTTT
TRBD1	TRBV2	many	TRBJ2-5	CASTTTGTLSRF	TGTGCCAGCACAACGACAGGGACCCTTTCTCGCTTC
-	TRBV5-1	many	TRBJ1-5	CASSFTGGSNQPQHF	TGCGCCAGCAGCTTCACCGGGGGTAGCAATCAGCCCCAGCATTTT
TRBD1	TRBV5-1	many	TRBJ2-7	CASRPGQVFREQYF	TGCGCCAGCAGACCGGGACAGGTGTTTCGCGAGCAGTACTTC
-	TRBV12-3/TRBV12-4	-	TRBJ1-1	CASSLSGHQNTEAFF	TGTGCCAGCAGTCTCTCGGGACACCAGAACACTGAAGCTTTCTTT